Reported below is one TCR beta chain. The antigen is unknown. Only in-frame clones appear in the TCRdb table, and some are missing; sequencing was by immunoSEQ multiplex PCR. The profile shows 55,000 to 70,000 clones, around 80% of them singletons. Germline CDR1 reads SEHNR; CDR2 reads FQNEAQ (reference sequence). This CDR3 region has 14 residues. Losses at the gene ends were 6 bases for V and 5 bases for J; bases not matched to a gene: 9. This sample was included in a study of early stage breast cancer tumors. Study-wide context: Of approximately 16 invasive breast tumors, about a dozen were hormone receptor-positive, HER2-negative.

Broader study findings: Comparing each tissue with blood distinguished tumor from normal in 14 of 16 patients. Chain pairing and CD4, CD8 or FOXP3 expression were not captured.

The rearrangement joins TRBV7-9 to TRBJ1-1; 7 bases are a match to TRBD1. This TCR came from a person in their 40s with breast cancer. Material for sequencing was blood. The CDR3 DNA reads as TGTGCCAGCAGATACGAGGGGGCAGTTACTGAAGCTTTCTTT. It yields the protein CASRYEGAVTEAFF.